This T cell receptor (beta chain) was recorded in a study of T cells in Graves' hyperthyroidism and ophthalmopathy. In its sample, this clonotype was seen many times. V lost 6 bases to trimming and J lost 0 bases, with 6 bases between them. This CDR3 has 13 amino acids. The V gene's germline CDR1 is SNHLY and CDR2 FYNNEI. There were TCR beta CDR3 regions amplified from RNA transcripts. The HTBI primer set drove a first-round RT-PCR of the TCR CDR3. TCRdb reprocessed the multiplex PCR reads via MiXCR and lists one record per CDR3 protein. The repertoire holds more than 500,000 distinct CDR3 sequences, with roughly 15% as singletons.

This sequence originates from a woman aged 40 to 50 with Graves' ophthalmopathy. V is TRBV2 and J is TRBJ1-5; D uncertain. The sample consisted of blood. This CDR3 is CASRSDSNQPQHF. CDR3 nucleotide sequence: TGTGCCAGCAGGTCCGATAGCAATCAGCCCCAGCATTTT.